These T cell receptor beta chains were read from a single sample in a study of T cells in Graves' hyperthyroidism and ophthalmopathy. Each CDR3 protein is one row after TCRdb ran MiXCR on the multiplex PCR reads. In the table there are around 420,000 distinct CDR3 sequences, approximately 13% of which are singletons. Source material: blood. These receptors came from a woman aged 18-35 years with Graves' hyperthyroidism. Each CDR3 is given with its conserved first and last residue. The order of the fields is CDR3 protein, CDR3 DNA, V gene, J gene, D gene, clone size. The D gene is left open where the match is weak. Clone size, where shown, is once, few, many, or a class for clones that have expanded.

CASSHSQTGGSYNEQFF,TGTGCCAGCAGCCACTCTCAGACGGGAGGCTCCTACAATGAGCAGTTCTTC,TRBV9,TRBJ2-1,TRBD2,many
CASSPTRAGGPRDTQYF,TGTGCCAGCAGCCCGACGAGGGCGGGAGGCCCTCGAGATACGCAGTATTTT,TRBV7-9,TRBJ2-3,TRBD2,many
CASSLAVGTGERREQFF,TGTGCCAGCAGCCTGGCCGTCGGGACAGGGGAAAGACGGGAGCAGTTCTTC,TRBV3-1,TRBJ2-1,TRBD1,few
CASSLAGTGTFEFIYEQYF,TGTGCCAGCAGCTTAGCGGGGACAGGGACCTTCGAGTTCATCTACGAGCAGTACTTC,TRBV7-2,TRBJ2-7,TRBD1,many
CASSRGPGRNTIYF,TGTGCCAGCTCAAGAGGGCCGGGGAGAAACACCATATATTTT,TRBV6-1,TRBJ1-3,-,-
CASSVIQGSTDTQYF,TGTGCCAGCAGCGTAATACAGGGAAGCACAGATACGCAGTATTTT,TRBV5-5,TRBJ2-3,-,few
CASSGRFYEKLFF,TGTGCCAGCAGCGGACGGTTTTATGAAAAACTGTTTTTT,TRBV7-9,TRBJ1-4,-,few
CASSLGTGFEAFF,TGTGCCAGCAGCCTCGGGACAGGTTTTGAAGCTTTCTTT,TRBV3-1,TRBJ1-1,TRBD1,many
CASSLVSGSGSMETQYF,TGTGCCAGCAGCTTAGTATCAGGTAGCGGGAGTATGGAGACCCAGTACTTC,TRBV7-9,TRBJ2-5,TRBD2,many
CASSRDPKRTYEQYF,TGTGCCAGCAGCCGCGATCCTAAGCGGACCTACGAGCAGTACTTC,TRBV7-6,TRBJ2-7,-,few
CASSFGTASSYNEQFF,TGCGCCAGCAGCTTTGGGACAGCGAGCTCCTACAATGAGCAGTTCTTC,TRBV5-1,TRBJ2-1,TRBD1,many
CASSWLGNEQFF,TGTGCCAGCAGCTGGTTGGGTAATGAGCAGTTCTTC,TRBV11-3,TRBJ2-1,-,many
CASRSYRGANEKLFF,TGTGCCAGCAGGTCCTACAGGGGGGCTAATGAAAAACTGTTTTTT,TRBV28,TRBJ1-4,TRBD1,many
CASIGTGNYGYTF,TGTGCCAGCATCGGGACAGGCAACTATGGCTACACCTTC,TRBV6-1,TRBJ1-2,TRBD1,few
CASSLTSISYNEQFF,TGTGCCAGCAGCCTTACTAGTATCTCCTACAATGAGCAGTTCTTC,TRBV5-8,TRBJ2-1,-,few
CASSQGWTVLNTEAFF,TGCGCCAGCAGCCAAGGATGGACGGTTCTGAACACTGAAGCTTTCTTT,TRBV4-1,TRBJ1-1,-,many
CASSAGLAATNEQFF,TGTGCCAGCAGCGCGGGACTAGCGGCTACCAATGAGCAGTTCTTC,TRBV9,TRBJ2-1,TRBD2,few
CASSPQDLSHEQYF,TGTGCCAGCAGTCCCCAGGACCTCTCCCACGAGCAGTACTTC,TRBV12-3/TRBV12-4,TRBJ2-7,-,-